The T cell receptor (beta chain) described here comes from a study of Ad26.COV2.S vaccination and SARS-CoV-2 variants. This sample's treatment: over 15 received Ad26.COV2.S at low or high dose, single or two shots; several received placebo; per-sample allocation not given. On day 63 after the first injection, vaccine and placebo recipients gave samples. Clones were sequenced by immunoSEQ multiplex PCR, and TCRdb holds only the in-frame ones, with some missing. The data show around 270,000 clones, about 83% seen once. J lost 3 bases, V lost 3 bases, and 5 bases had no gene match. From germline, CDR1 is SNHLY and CDR2 FYNNEI. The CDR3 is made up of 15 amino acids.

The receptor's source is a person aged 18-65 years who received the Ad26.COV2.S COVID-19 vaccine or a placebo. The chain joins TRBV2 to TRBJ1-5, with 7 positions matching TRBD1. The sample here was peripheral blood, taken in a trial of Ad26.COV2.S vaccine versus placebo. The DNA of the CDR3 is TGTGCCAGCAGTGACTACGGACAGGACAATCAGCCCCAGCATTTT. Amino acid sequence: CASSDYGQDNQPQHF.